This T cell receptor (beta chain) was identified in a study of blood T cell repertoires in COVID-19. Across the study: From the United States, Italy and Spain came samples of acute and convalescent COVID-19. T cells, B-cell-depleted T cells, or PBMCs provided the cDNA or gDNA that served as material.

Germline CDR1 is MRHNA and CDR2 is SNTAGT. The CDR3 extends over 14 amino acids. V shed 7 bases and J shed 4 bases, with 13 bases lying between them. Enrollment of patients from Seattle took place during active infection, with longitudinal follow-up. Original processing notes: Estimated nucleated cell counts came from reference gene primer amplification. This table comes from immunoSEQ multiplex PCR, and its TCRdb copy is limited to in-frame clones, with some not included. V, J and clone size reflect that table, while D and trimming were determined from the DNA. The data show about 170,000 clones, around four fifths seen once.

Sequenced: peripheral blood. This TCR came from a woman in her 70s with COVID-19, enrolled during active disease. The chain recombines TRBV6-4 with TRBJ2-2; weak D call: TRBD1 (5 bases). CDR3 DNA sequence: TGTGCCAGCAAGGCGGTTCAGGGCACCGGGGAGCTGTTTTTT. It codes for CASKAVQGTGELFF.